Listed here are 23 T cell receptor beta chains from one sample, sequenced in a study of T cell responses to AZD1222 COVID-19 vaccine. The table came from immunoSEQ multiplex PCR; TCRdb's copy has only in-frame clones and leaves some out. The sample lists about 110,000 clones, about nine tenths occurring once. Source: peripheral blood, taken on day 0 of AZD1222 vaccination. Receptors were obtained from an adult in good health.

This clone was observed once. This chain joins TRBV7-9 and TRBJ1-2, with D maybe TRBD1 (6 bases). The V end lost 6 bases, the J end lost 4 bases, and 12 bases lay between the germline ends. Looked up from germline, CDR1 is SEHNR and CDR2 is FQNEAQ (reference sequence). This CDR3 is 13 amino acids long. CDR3 sequence (DNA): TGTGCCAGCAGTCAACAGGGCCCCTATGGCTACACCTTC. This codes for CASSQQGPYGYTF.

The genes are TRBV6-6 and TRBJ1-2; 7 bases line up with TRBD1. This CDR3 is built from 13 residues. The V segment lost 6 bases and the J segment 8 bases; nucleotides outside the gene matches: 9. Looked up from germline, CDR1 is MNHNY and CDR2 is SVGAGI (reference sequence). The CDR3 DNA reads TGTGCCAGCAGGGCCACAGGGGCGCAAGGCTACACCTTC. It is translated as CASRATGAQGYTF.

The chain has TRBV12-5 and TRBJ1-2, with D unclear. The length of the CDR3 is 15 residues. Germline assignment: CDR1 LGHNT and CDR2 FRNRAP. Trimming removed 2 bases at V and 6 bases at J, with 16 bases between. The CDR3 DNA is TGTGCTAGTGGTTTGAGTACCATCGCAGGACATGGCTACACCTTC. Amino acid sequence: CASGLSTIAGHGYTF.

This clone was found once. V usage is TRBV10-3 and J usage is TRBJ1-1, with a possible D match to TRBD1 (5 bases). Germline V gene data show CDR1 as ENHRY and CDR2 as SYGVKD. V was pared by 5 bases and J by 1 base, with 11 bases between. CDR3 size: 14 residues. DNA of the CDR3: TGTGCCATCAGTACCAGGGTGGAGAACACTGAAGCTTTCTTT. Its translation: CAISTRVENTEAFF.

The V and J genes are TRBV6-5 and TRBJ2-5; TRBD1 is a possible D gene (6 bases). Germline V gives CDR1 MNHEY, CDR2 SVGAGI. Between the trimmed V and J ends, which lost 5 bases and 4 bases, there was a span of 14 bases. There are 14 residues in the CDR3. CDR3 loop: CASSLLGAGETQYF. In DNA form, the CDR3 reads TGTGCCAGCAGTCTCCTGGGGGCTGGAGAGACCCAGTACTTC.

The V gene is TRBV6-5, the J gene TRBJ1-1; D uncertain. In germline, CDR1 is MNHEY, CDR2 SVGAGI. CDR3 length: 13 residues. The V end lost 2 bases, the J end lost 5 bases, and 9 bases lay between the germline ends. CDR3 amino acids: CASSYRPGTEAFF. For the CDR3, the DNA is TGTGCCAGCAGTTACCGGCCAGGAACTGAAGCTTTCTTT.

The rearrangement uses TRBV2 and TRBJ1-2, with D possibly being TRBD1 (5 bases). CDR1 is SNHLY, CDR2 FYNNEI, per germline. The V and J ends lost 6 bases and 4 bases respectively, with 12 bases between them. The CDR3 length is 13 residues. As DNA, the CDR3 is TGTGCCAGCAGACGGGACGGCACCTATGGCTACACCTTC. Amino acid sequence: CASRRDGTYGYTF. The full variable domain, its missing parts supplied by reference TRBV2 and TRBJ1-2, is EPEVTQTPSHQVTQMGQEVILRCVPISNHLYFYWYRQILGQKVEFLVSFYNNEISEKSEIFDDQFSVERPDGSNFTLKIRSTKLEDSAMYFCASRRDGTYGYTFGSGTRLTVV.

This clone showed up just a few times. The V gene is TRBV23-1, the J gene TRBJ1-5, with a possible D match to TRBD1 (5 bases). TRBV23-1 is an ORF for which the function is uncertain. Trimming removed 6 bases from V and 2 bases from J, with 11 bases in between. This CDR3 spans 14 amino acids. CDR3 sequence (DNA): TGCGCCAGCAGCAGGAGAGGGGGCAATCAGCCCCAGCATTTT. This gives the protein CASSRRGGNQPQHF.

The chain carries TRBV14 and TRBJ2-1; 10 bases map to TRBD2. J was trimmed by 2 bases and V by 2 bases; bases with no gene match: 0. CDR1 SGHDN and CDR2 FVKESK come from the germline V gene. This CDR3 is built from 15 residues. CDR3 residues: CASSQLAGAYNEQFF. For the CDR3, the DNA is TGTGCCAGCAGCCAACTAGCGGGAGCCTACAATGAGCAGTTCTTC.

The rearrangement joins TRBV5-5 to TRBJ2-1; D is undetermined. The CDR3 spans 12 residues. V shed 2 bases and J shed 10 bases, with 10 bases lying between them. Germline CDR1 reads SGHKS; CDR2 reads YYEKEE (reference sequence). The DNA for the CDR3 is TGTGCCAGCAGCTTCGCTATGGGAGAGCAGTTCTTC. It translates to CASSFAMGEQFF.

The chain recombines TRBV25-1 with TRBJ2-7; D gene ambiguous. CDR3 length equals 14 residues. Germline values: CDR1 MGHDK, CDR2 SYGVNS. V was cut by 6 bases and J by 2 bases, with 14 bases left in between. CDR3 protein: CASRRPHPPYEQYF. CDR3 in DNA: TGTGCCAGCAGGAGACCGCACCCTCCCTACGAGCAGTACTTC.

The V gene is TRBV9, the J gene TRBJ2-1; the D gene is possibly TRBD2 (6 bases). The CDR3 loop spans 17 amino acids. The V gene lost 3 bases and the J gene lost 8 bases, with 24 bases spanning the gap. CDR1 is SGDLS, CDR2 YYNGEE, per germline. CDR3 coding DNA: TGTGCCAGCAGCGAGCCCCTCGGGGGAGGCTTCACAGATGAGCAGTTCTTC. Translated: CASSEPLGGGFTDEQFF.

The chain links TRBV28 to TRBJ1-2; D not resolved. There are 12 residues in the CDR3. V shed 6 bases and J shed 4 bases, with 9 bases lying between them. Germline loops: CDR1 MDHEN, CDR2 SYDVKM. CDR3 DNA sequence: TGTGCCAGCAGCCGCTTAAGCTATGGCTACACCTTC. Translating it yields CASSRLSYGYTF.

J is TRBJ1-5 and V is TRBV7-9; 8 bases line up with TRBD1. There are 15 residues in the CDR3. Germline values: CDR1 SEHNR, CDR2 FQNEAQ (reference sequence). J lost 5 bases, V lost 1 base, and 4 bases had no gene match. The CDR3 loop is CASSLGQGQHQPQHF. CDR3 coding DNA: TGTGCCAGCAGCTTAGGACAGGGGCAGCATCAGCCCCAGCATTTT.

The CDR3 DNA follows: TGTGCCAGCAGTTTAGGATCTCAGGGGGCTGGAAACACCATATATTTT. Translation: CASSLGSQGAGNTIYF. This chain joins TRBV28 and TRBJ1-3, with TRBD1 matching over 7 bases. V was pared by 2 bases and J by 2 bases, with 6 bases of the junction left unmatched. The germline CDR1 and CDR2 sequences are MDHEN and SYDVKM. The CDR3 totals 16 residues.

The chain employs TRBV15 and TRBJ1-4, with TRBD1 matching over 7 bases. The CDR3 contains 15 residues. V was clipped by 6 bases and J by 6 bases; unmatched bases: 10. Germline V gene lookup returns CDR1 LNHNV and CDR2 YYDKDF (reference sequence). The CDR3 reads CATRKGGAGDEKLFF. DNA for the CDR3: TGTGCCACCAGAAAAGGGGGCGCGGGCGATGAAAAACTGTTTTTT.

This chain uses TRBV10-1 with TRBJ1-1; D is unresolved. This CDR3 contains 13 residues. CDR1 is WNHNN, CDR2 SYGVQD, per germline (reference sequence). With 4 bases removed from V and 0 bases from J, the gap between germline ends came to 6 bases. As DNA, the CDR3 is TGCGCCAGCAGTGGGCAACTGAACACTGAAGCTTTCTTT. This gives the protein CASSGQLNTEAFF.

The V and J genes are TRBV18 and TRBJ2-7; D may be TRBD1 (7 bases). From germline, CDR1 is KGHSH and CDR2 LQKENI. CDR3 length: 13 amino acids. The CDR3 loop is CATGAGSSYEQYF. The CDR3 DNA is TGTGCAACAGGGGCGGGGAGCTCCTACGAGCAGTACTTC.

V is TRBV12-3 or TRBV12-4 and J is TRBJ2-1; D is undetermined. The CDR3 is made up of 11 amino acids. Trimming took 5 bases from V and 9 from J, leaving 8 bases between them. The CDR3 nucleotides read TGTGCCAGCAGTCCGGCTGGTGAGCAGTTCTTC. This gives the protein CASSPAGEQFF.

The V call is TRBV24-1, the J call TRBJ2-2; D is uncertain. The CDR3 consists of 15 residues. Per the germline V gene, CDR1 is KGHDR and CDR2 is SFDVKD. V lost 4 bases, J lost 5 bases, and 13 bases lay in between. The chain's CDR3 is CATSDPHRGTGELFF. As DNA, the CDR3 is TGTGCCACCAGTGACCCTCACAGAGGAACCGGGGAGCTGTTTTTT.

The chain recombines TRBV28 with TRBJ1-4, with a weak D call TRBD1 (6 bases). The CDR3 totals 16 residues. Trimming took off 5 bases at V and 8 bases at J, with 21 bases between the two ends. Germline values: CDR1 MDHEN, CDR2 SYDVKM. CDR3 loop: CASSLPRGSLGEKLFF. The DNA for the CDR3 is TGTGCCAGCAGTCTCCCCAGGGGTTCTTTAGGGGAAAAACTGTTTTTT.

This chain links TRBV2 with TRBJ2-1; 10 nucleotides agree with TRBD2. This CDR3 region has 14 residues. CDR1 is SNHLY and CDR2 is FYNNEI in the germline V gene. V was pared by 4 bases and J by 9 bases, with 6 bases of the junction left unmatched. The CDR3 reads CASSVKREGSEQFF. In DNA form, the CDR3 reads TGTGCCAGCAGTGTAAAGCGGGAGGGTTCTGAGCAGTTCTTC.

This sequence joins TRBV2 and TRBJ2-7, with D possibly being TRBD1 (6 bases). The V end was cut by 7 bases, the J end by 4 bases, with 11 bases between. The CDR3 extends over 12 amino acids. The germline CDR1 and CDR2 sequences are SNHLY and FYNNEI. This CDR3 reads CASNLQGYEQYF. CDR3 nucleotides: TGTGCCAGCAACTTACAGGGATACGAGCAGTACTTC.